This T cell receptor beta chain was retrieved from a study of T cells expressing NK-cell markers. The V gene's germline CDR1 is MDHEN and CDR2 SYDVKM. The CDR3 contains 16 residues. With UMIs, 5'RACE template switching was used to make TCR beta cDNA. TCRdb reprocessed the 5' RACE reads and stores each CDR3 protein as one record, lacking DNA. This repertoire comprises more than 400,000 distinct CDR3 sequences; its ten largest clones make up approximately 6.8%. The rearrangement links TRBV28 to TRBJ1-3; TCRdb gives TRBD1 as the D gene, but with no DNA this cannot be confirmed. The receptor's source is a woman aged 18-70 years in good health. The sequenced material came from blood T cells: a sorted CD56 or NKG2C T cell subset, CD4+ or CD8+ T cells, or bulk PBMC T cells (not recorded which). The CDR3 reads CASSPLDRKTGNTIYF.